Listed below are T cell receptor beta chains from one sample, sequenced in a study of blood T cell repertoires in COVID-19. Only in-frame clones appear in the TCRdb table, and some are missing; sequencing was by immunoSEQ multiplex PCR. Of just under 75,000 clones in the sample, 80% to 85% were seen once. Input material: peripheral blood. The receptors were gathered from a man of 80 years or more with active or convalescent COVID-19. Each CDR3 is given with its conserved first and last residue. A D gene is named only where the DNA matches it firmly. Some rows mark clone size as missing; the rest say once, few, many or name a class of expanded clone.

clone_size,d_call,cdr3_length,j_call,v_call,cdr3_nt,cdr3_aa
once,NA,13,TRBJ1-1,TRBV7-8,TGTGCCAGCAGCAAGACAAGGAACACTGAAGCTTTCTTT,CASSKTRNTEAFF
NA,TRBD1,14,TRBJ2-2,TRBV3-1/TRBV3-2,TGCGCCAGCAGCCAGAAGACAGGGCCCGGGGAGCTGTTTTTT,CASSQKTGPGELFF
NA,NA,13,TRBJ1-1,TRBV7-2,TGTGCCAGCAGCTGGCGGCCCTACACTGAAGCTTTCTTT,CASSWRPYTEAFF
NA,TRBD2,16,TRBJ2-1,TRBV11-2,TGTGCCAGCAAAACTAGCGGGAGGGCCGATTTCGGTGAGCAGTTCTTC,CASKTSGRADFGEQFF
NA,TRBD1,17,TRBJ2-6,TRBV2,TGTGCCAGCAGGACAGGGGGATTAATAGCTGGGGCCAACGTCCTGACTTTC,CASRTGGLIAGANVLTF
NA,TRBD2,17,TRBJ2-7,TRBV5-4,TGTGCCAGCAGCTCCGGGCCTAGCGGGAGGTTTGGGGGCGAGCAGTACTTC,CASSSGPSGRFGGEQYF
NA,TRBD1,16,TRBJ2-4,TRBV5-8,TGTGCCAGCAGCTTGGGACAGGGGGCGACCAAAAACATTCAGTACTTC,CASSLGQGATKNIQYF
NA,TRBD1,15,TRBJ2-7,TRBV6-2/TRBV6-3,TGTGCCAGCAGTTACGTCCAGGGGGCCACCCTGGAGCAGTACTTC,CASSYVQGATLEQYF
NA,NA,17,TRBJ2-2,TRBV15,TGTGCCACCAGCAGAGATGACTATTTCAAATTCACCGGGGAGCTGTTTTTT,CATSRDDYFKFTGELFF
NA,TRBD1,15,TRBJ2-7,TRBV5-1,TGCGCCAGCGGCGACATGACAGGGGGCTTGAGCGAGCAGTACTTC,CASGDMTGGLSEQYF
NA,NA,15,TRBJ2-5,TRBV5-8,TGTGCCAGCAGCTTTCTCAGGTTACTCTTGGAGACCCAGTACTTC,CASSFLRLLLETQYF